This T cell receptor beta chain was identified during a study of shared clonotypes between healthy human individuals. TCRdb's table, derived via immunoSEQ multiplex PCR, lists solely in-frame clones and lacks some. The sample shows roughly 520,000 clones, about 96% of them seen only once. The CDR3 is made up of 16 amino acids. Germline CDR1 KGHSH, CDR2 LQKENI. The V and J ends lost 0 bases and 0 bases respectively, with 12 bases between them. What was sequenced was naive CD4+ T cells sorted from blood. The sample's subset: CD45RA+ positively selected. The clonotype was recovered from a woman aged 30 to 39 in good health. V gene TRBV18 combines with J gene TRBJ2-7; D call uncertain. CDR3 residues: CASSPPSQTNSYEQYF. In DNA, the CDR3 is TGTGCCAGCTCACCACCGAGTCAAACCAACTCCTACGAGCAGTACTTC.